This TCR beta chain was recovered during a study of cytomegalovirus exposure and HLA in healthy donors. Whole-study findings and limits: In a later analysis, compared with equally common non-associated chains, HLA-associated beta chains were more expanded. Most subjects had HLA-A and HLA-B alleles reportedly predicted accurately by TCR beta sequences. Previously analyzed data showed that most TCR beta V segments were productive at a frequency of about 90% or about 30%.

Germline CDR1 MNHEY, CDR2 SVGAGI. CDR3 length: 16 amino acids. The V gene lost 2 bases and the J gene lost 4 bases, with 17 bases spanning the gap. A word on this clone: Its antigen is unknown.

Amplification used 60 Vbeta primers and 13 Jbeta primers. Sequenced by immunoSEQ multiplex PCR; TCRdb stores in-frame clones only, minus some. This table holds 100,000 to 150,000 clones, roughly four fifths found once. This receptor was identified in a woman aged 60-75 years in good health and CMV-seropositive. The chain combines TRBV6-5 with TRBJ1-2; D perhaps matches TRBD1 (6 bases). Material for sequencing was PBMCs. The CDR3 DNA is TGTGCCAGCAGTTACATTGGGGGGGCGCGTGGCTATGGCTACACCTTC. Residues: CASSYIGGARGYGYTF.